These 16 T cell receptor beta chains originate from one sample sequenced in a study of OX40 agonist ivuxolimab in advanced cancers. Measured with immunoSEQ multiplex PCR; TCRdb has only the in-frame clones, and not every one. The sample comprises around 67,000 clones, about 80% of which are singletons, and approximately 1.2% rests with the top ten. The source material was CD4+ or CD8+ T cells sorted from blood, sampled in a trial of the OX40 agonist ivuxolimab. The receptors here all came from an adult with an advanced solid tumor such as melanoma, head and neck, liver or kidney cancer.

The DNA of the CDR3 is TGTGCCAGCTCACCAATGGGGACTCAGACCTACGAGCAGTACTTC. Translation: CASSPMGTQTYEQYF. The rearrangement links TRBV18 to TRBJ2-7; D may be TRBD2 (6 bases). Germline-derived CDR1 and CDR2 are KGHSH and LQKENI. The length of the CDR3 is 15 residues. The ends were cut back, 2 bases at V and 2 bases at J, with 13 bases in the middle. The full variable domain, completed using reference TRBV18 and TRBJ2-7, is NAGVMQNPRHLVRRRGQEARLRCSPMKGHSHVYWYRQLPEEGLKFMVYLQKENIIDESGMPKERFSAEFPKEGPSILRIQQVVRGDSAAYFCASSPMGTQTYEQYFGPGTRLTVT.

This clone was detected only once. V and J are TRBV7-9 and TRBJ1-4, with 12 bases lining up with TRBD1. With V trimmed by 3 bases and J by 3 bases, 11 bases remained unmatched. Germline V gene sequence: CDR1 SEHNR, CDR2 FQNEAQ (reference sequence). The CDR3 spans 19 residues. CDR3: CASSLPGGTGGFANEKLFF. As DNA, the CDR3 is TGTGCCAGCAGCTTGCCTGGAGGGACAGGGGGCTTCGCTAATGAAAAACTGTTTTTT.

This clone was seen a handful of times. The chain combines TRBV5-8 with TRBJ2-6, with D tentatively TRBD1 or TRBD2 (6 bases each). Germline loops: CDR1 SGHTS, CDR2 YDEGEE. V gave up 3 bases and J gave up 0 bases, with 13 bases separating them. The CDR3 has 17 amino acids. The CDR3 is CASSSGDGGSGANVLTF. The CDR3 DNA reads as TGTGCCAGCAGCTCAGGGGACGGGGGCTCTGGGGCCAACGTCCTGACTTTC. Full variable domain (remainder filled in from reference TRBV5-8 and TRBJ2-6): EAGVTQSPTHLIKTRGQQATLRCSPISGHTSVYWYQQALGLGLQFLLWYDEGEERNRGNFPPRFSGRQFPNYSSELNVNALELEDSALYLCASSSGDGGSGANVLTFGAGSRLTVL.

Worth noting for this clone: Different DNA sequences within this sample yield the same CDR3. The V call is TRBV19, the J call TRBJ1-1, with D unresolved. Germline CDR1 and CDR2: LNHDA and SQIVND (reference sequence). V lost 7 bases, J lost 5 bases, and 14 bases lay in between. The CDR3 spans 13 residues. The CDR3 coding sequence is TGTGCCAGTACCATACCCCAACGGACTGAAGCTTTCTTT. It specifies CASTIPQRTEAFF.

As DNA, the CDR3 is TGCGCCAGCAGCTTGGGTGGGGAGGCGAACACTGAAGCTTTCTTT. As protein: CASSLGGEANTEAFF. V and J are TRBV5-1 and TRBJ1-1; no clear D gene. Germline values: CDR1 SGHRS, CDR2 YFSETQ. Trimming took 0 bases from V and 1 from J, leaving 10 bases between them. The CDR3 covers 15 residues.

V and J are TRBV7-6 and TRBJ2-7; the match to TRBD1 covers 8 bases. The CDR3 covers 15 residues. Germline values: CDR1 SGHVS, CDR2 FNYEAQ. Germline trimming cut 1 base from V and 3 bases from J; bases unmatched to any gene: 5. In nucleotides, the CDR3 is TGTGCCAGCAGCTTAGGTTCCGGACAGGGCTACGAGCAGTACTTC. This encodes CASSLGSGQGYEQYF.

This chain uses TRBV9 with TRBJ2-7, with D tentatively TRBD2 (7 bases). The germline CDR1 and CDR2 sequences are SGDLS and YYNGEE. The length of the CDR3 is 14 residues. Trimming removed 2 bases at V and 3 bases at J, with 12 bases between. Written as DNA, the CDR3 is TGTGCCAGCAGCGTTGGGGGGGCTAACTACGAGCAGTACTTC. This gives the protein CASSVGGANYEQYF. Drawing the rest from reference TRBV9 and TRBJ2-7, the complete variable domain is DSGVTQTPKHLITATGQRVTLRCSPRSGDLSVYWYQQSLDQGLQFLIQYYNGEERAKGNILERFSAQQFPDLHSELNLSSLELGDSALYFCASSVGGANYEQYFGPGTRLTVT.

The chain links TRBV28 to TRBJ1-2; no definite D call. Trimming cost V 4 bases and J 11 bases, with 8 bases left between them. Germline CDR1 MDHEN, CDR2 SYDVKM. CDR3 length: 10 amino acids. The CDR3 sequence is CASSSMGYTF. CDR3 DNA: TGTGCCAGCAGTTCGATGGGGTACACCTTC.

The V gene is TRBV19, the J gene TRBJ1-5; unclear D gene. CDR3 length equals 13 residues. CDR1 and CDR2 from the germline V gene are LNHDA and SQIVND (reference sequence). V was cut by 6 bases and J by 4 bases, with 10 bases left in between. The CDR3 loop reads CASRSVGNQPQHF. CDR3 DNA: TGTGCCAGTAGGTCCGTAGGGAATCAGCCCCAGCATTTT.

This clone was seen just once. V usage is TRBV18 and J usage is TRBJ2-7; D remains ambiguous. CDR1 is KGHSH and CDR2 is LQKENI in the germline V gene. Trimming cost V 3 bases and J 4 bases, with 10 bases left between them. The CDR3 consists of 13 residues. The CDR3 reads CASSPMTLYEQYF. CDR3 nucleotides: TGTGCCAGCTCACCGATGACGCTTTACGAGCAGTACTTC. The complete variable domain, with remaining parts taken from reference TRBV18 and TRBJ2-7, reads NAGVMQNPRHLVRRRGQEARLRCSPMKGHSHVYWYRQLPEEGLKFMVYLQKENIIDESGMPKERFSAEFPKEGPSILRIQQVVRGDSAAYFCASSPMTLYEQYFGPGTRLTVT.

Here the CDR3 DNA reads TGTGCCACCAGCAGAGATAGGGCTGCTAATGAAAAACTGTTTTTT. Translation: CATSRDRAANEKLFF. The chain carries TRBV15 and TRBJ1-4; D uncertain. Germline V gene sequence: CDR1 LNHNV, CDR2 YYDKDF (reference sequence). The V end lost 0 bases, the J end lost 3 bases, and 8 bases lay between the germline ends. The CDR3 totals 15 residues.

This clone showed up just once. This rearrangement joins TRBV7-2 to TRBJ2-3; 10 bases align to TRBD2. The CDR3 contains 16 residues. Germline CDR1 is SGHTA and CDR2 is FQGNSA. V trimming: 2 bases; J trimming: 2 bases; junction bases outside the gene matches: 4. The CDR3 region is CASSLIAGGHTDTQYF. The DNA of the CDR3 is TGTGCCAGCAGCTTAATAGCGGGGGGCCACACAGATACGCAGTATTTT.

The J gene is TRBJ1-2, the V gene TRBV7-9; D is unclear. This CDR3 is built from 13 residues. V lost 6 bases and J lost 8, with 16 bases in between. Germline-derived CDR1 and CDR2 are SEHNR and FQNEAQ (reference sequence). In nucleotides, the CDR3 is TGTGCCAGCAGTCCTTCGGAGCTCGGAGGCTACACCTTC. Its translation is CASSPSELGGYTF. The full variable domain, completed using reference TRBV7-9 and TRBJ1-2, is DTGVSQNPRHKITKRGQNVTFRCDPISEHNRLYWYRQTLGQGPEFLTYFQNEAQLEKSRLLSDRFSAERPKGSFSTLEIQRTEQGDSAMYLCASSPSELGGYTFGSGTRLTVV.

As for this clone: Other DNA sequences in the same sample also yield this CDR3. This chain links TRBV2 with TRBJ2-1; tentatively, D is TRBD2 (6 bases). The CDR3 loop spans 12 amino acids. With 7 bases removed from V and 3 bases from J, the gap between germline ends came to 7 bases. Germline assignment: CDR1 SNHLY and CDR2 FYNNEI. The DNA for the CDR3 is TGTGCCAGCATGGGGGGCTACAATGAGCAGTTCTTC. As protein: CASMGGYNEQFF.

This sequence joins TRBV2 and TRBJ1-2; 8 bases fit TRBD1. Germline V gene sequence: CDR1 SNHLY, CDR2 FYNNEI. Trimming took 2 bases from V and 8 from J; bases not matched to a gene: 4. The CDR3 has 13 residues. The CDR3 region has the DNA TGTGCCAGCAGTGAACTACAGGGGGAAGGCTACACCTTC. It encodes CASSELQGEGYTF.

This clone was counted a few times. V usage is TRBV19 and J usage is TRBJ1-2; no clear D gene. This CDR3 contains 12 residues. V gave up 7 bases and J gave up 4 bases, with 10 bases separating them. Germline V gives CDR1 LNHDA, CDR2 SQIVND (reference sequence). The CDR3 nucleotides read TGTGCCAGTATGTCGGGGTCCTATGGCTACACCTTC. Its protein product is CASMSGSYGYTF.